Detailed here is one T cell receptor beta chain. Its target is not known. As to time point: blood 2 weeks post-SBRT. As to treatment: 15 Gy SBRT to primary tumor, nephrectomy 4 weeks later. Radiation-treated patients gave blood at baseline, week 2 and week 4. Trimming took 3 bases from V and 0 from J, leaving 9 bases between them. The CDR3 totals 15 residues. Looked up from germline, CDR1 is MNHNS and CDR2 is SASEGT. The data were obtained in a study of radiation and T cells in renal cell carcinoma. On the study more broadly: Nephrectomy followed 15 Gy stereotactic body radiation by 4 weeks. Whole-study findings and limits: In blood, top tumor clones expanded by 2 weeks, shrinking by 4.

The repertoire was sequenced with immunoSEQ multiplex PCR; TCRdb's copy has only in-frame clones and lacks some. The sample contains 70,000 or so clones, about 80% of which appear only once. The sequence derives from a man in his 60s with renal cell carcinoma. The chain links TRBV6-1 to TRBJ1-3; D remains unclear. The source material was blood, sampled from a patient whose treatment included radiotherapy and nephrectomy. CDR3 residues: CASSDPANSGNTIYF. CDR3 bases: TGTGCCAGCAGTGATCCAGCTAACTCTGGAAACACCATATATTTT.